The TCR beta chain under discussion was sequenced for a study of blood T cells in healthy people across ages. Study observations and caveats: With donor CMV status unknown, expanded clonotype changes were possibly confounded.

Unmatched junction bases numbered 9, after V lost 4 bases and J lost 1 base. The V gene's germline CDR1 is MGHRA and CDR2 YSYEKL. CDR3 length: 16 amino acids. Primers used in a second PCR of about 6 to 11 cycles were a sample-barcoded 5' primer and a J-beta primer mix. All cDNA molecules were each tagged by a template-switch adaptor with 12 random nucleotides. TCRdb called the 5' RACE reads again in MiXCR, with one record for every CDR3 protein. The profile covers about 970,000 distinct CDR3 sequences, with just over 50% appearing a single time and about a fifth taken by the ten largest. Healthy Caucasians from Russia aged roughly 6 to 100 served as donors. Every donor provided 9.5 to 10 milliliters of peripheral blood. Remarks on this clonotype: The target antigen is unknown.

This TCR derives from a woman aged 60 to 75 in good health. The chain is built from TRBV4-1 and TRBJ2-7; 8 nucleotides line up with TRBD1. Specimen: blood. CDR3 sequence reads: CASSPYSGTGSYEQYF. CDR3 nucleotide sequence: TGCGCCAGCAGCCCTTACTCCGGGACAGGATCCTACGAGCAGTACTTC.